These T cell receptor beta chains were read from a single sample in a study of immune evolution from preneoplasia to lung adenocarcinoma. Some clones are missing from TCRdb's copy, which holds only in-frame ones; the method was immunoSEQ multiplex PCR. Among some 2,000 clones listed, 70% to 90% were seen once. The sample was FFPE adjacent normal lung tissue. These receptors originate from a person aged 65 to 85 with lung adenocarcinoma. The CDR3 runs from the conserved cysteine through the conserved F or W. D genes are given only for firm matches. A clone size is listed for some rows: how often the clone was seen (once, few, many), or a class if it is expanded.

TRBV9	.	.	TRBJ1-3	TGTGCCAGCAGCGCGGGAGGCCTCGGAACAGGAAACACCATATATTTT	CASSAGGLGTGNTIYF
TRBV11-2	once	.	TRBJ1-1	TGTGCCAGCAGTCCGGGCTCAGGGATCACTGAAGCTTTCTTT	CASSPGSGITEAFF
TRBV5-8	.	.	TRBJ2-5	TGTGCCAGCAGCTTTATGCTCAAAGAGACCCAGTACTTC	CASSFMLKETQYF
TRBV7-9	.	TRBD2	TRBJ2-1	TGTGCCAGCAGTCACGGGACTAGTGTGGTCAATGAGCAGTTCTTC	CASSHGTSVVNEQFF
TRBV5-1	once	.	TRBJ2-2	TGCGCCAGCAGCTTGGACACCCGGGGCACCGGGGAGCTGTTTTTT	CASSLDTRGTGELFF
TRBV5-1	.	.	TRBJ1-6	TGCGCCAGCAGCACACCTCGGGACCGGGATAATTCACCCCTCCACTTT	CASSTPRDRDNSPLHF
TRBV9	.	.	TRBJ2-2	TGTGCCAGCAGCGTAGCCAGGGACACCGGGGAGCTGTTTTTT	CASSVARDTGELFF
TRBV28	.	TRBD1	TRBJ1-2	TGTGCCAGCAGTCCGACAGGGACCTATGGCTACACCTTC	CASSPTGTYGYTF
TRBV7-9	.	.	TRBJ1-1	TGTGCCAGCAGCTTAGGTGGGGGCCTGAACACTGAAGCTTTCTTT	CASSLGGGLNTEAFF
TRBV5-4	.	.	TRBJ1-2	TGTGCCAGCAGCTTGAATATAGCCTATGGCTACACCTTC	CASSLNIAYGYTF
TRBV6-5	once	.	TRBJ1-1	TGTGCCAGCAGTTCCTACATGAACACTGAAGCTTTCTTT	CASSSYMNTEAFF
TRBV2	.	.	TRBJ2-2	TGTGCCAGCAGACAGGGTAACACCGGGGAGCTGTTTTTT	CASRQGNTGELFF
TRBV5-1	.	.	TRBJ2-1	TGCGCCAGCAGCCTCGAACAGGTTACCCGAACCGATGAGCAGTTCTTC	CASSLEQVTRTDEQFF
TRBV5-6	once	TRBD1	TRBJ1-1	TGTGCCAGCAGCTTACAGGGGGCATACAGGAAAACTGAAGCTTTCTTT	CASSLQGAYRKTEAFF
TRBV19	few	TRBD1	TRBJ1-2	TGTGCCAGTAGTATAACAGGGGGTGCAAGATATGGCTACACCTTC	CASSITGGARYGYTF
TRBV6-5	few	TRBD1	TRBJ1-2	TGTGCCAGCAGTCCCCAGACAGGGGCGAACTATGGCTACACCTTC	CASSPQTGANYGYTF
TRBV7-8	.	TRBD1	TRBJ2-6	TGTGCCAGCGGAAAGACAGGGCTGGATTTCTCTGGGGCCAACGTCCTGACTTTC	CASGKTGLDFSGANVLTF